The following is a T cell receptor beta chain sequence with its context. Its antigen remains unidentified. CDR1 is MDHEN, CDR2 SYDVKM, per germline. The CDR3 has 16 amino acids. V shed 6 bases and J shed 0 bases, with 18 bases lying between them. The entry originates in a study of cytomegalovirus exposure and HLA in healthy donors. Amplification used 60 Vbeta primers and 13 Jbeta primers. Using immunoSEQ multiplex PCR, the repertoire was profiled, and TCRdb retains in-frame clones only, with some absent. The sample has about 210,000 clones, over 80% seen once; the top ten hold approximately 6%. The study's findings and limits: Fewer N-insertions than the roughly 670-donor mean were reportedly shown by an Asian-associated ancestry cluster in a later analysis. Reports indicated that the classifier achieved high specificity and sensitivity in diagnosing cytomegalovirus status. Later work found that TCR association rates differed between HLA loci; DRB1 had the most and HLA-C the fewest.

Source material: PBMCs. This TCR was sampled from a man aged 40-55 years in good health and CMV-seropositive. V and J are TRBV28 and TRBJ2-7; a weak D match, TRBD1 (6 bases). CDR3 DNA sequence: TGTGCCAGCAGCCTTGGGGGCGGGTTCAGCTCCTACGAGCAGTACGTC. Translated, it gives CASSLGGGFSSYEQYV.